One and the same sample provided the 3 T cell receptor beta chains below, sequenced in a study of blood T cells in healthy people across ages. Combining a sample-barcoded 5' primer with a J-beta primer mix, a second PCR ran for about 7 to 11 cycles. TCRdb itself ran the 5' RACE reads through MiXCR, one entry per CDR3 protein. The sample includes around 800,000 distinct CDR3 sequences, under 55% seen only once; the top ten take about a fifth. The sequenced sample consisted of blood. Receptors were obtained from a man in his sixties in good health.

The table lists this clonotype with a few counts. The chain combines TRBV20-1 with TRBJ2-3; TRBD2 matches at 10 bases. Germline V gives CDR1 DFQATT, CDR2 SNEGSKA (reference sequence). The CDR3 runs to 15 residues. The V segment lost 3 bases and the J segment 2 bases; nucleotides outside the gene matches: 5. The CDR3 loop reads CSARTGTSVTDTQYF. In DNA form, the CDR3 reads TGCAGTGCTAGGACCGGGACTAGCGTCACAGATACGCAGTATTTT.

The chain employs TRBV9 and TRBJ2-1; 8 positions match TRBD2. The CDR3 length is 14 residues. Germline V lookup: CDR1 SGDLS, CDR2 YYNGEE. V gave up 3 bases and J gave up 7 bases; unmatched junction bases: 6. The CDR3 loop reads CASSAWTSFNEQFF. The DNA of the CDR3 is TGTGCCAGCAGCGCCTGGACTAGCTTTAATGAGCAGTTCTTC.

The V and J genes are TRBV2 and TRBJ2-5, with D possibly TRBD2 on 6 matching bases. The V end lost 3 bases, the J end lost 4 bases, and 15 bases lay between the germline ends. This CDR3 comprises 15 residues. From germline, CDR1 is SNHLY and CDR2 FYNNEI. The CDR3 bases are TGTGCCAGCAGTGAGGCCGGGGAGGCCTTAGAGACCCAGTACTTC. It specifies CASSEAGEALETQYF.